Below are 22 T cell receptor beta chains sequenced from a single sample in a study of T cells in Graves' hyperthyroidism and ophthalmopathy. RNA transcripts served as the template for amplifying TCR beta CDR3 regions. Carried out on the TCR CDR3, a first-round RT-PCR used the HTBI primer set. TCRdb independently ran MiXCR on the multiplex PCR reads; one entry per CDR3 protein. Of approximately 410,000 distinct CDR3 sequences listed, about 15% were seen once; the top ten hold around 14%. Sequenced input: blood. The source is a man between 18 and 29 years old with Graves' ophthalmopathy.

This clonotype was counted many times. The chain has TRBV6-5 and TRBJ2-1, with a weak D call TRBD2 (6 bases). Germline CDR1 and CDR2: MNHEY and SVGAGI. Trimming left V 2 bases short and J 7 bases short, with 12 bases between. The CDR3 extends over 14 amino acids. The CDR3 nucleotides are TGTGCCAGCAGTTACGGCGGGACCCAAAATGAGCAGTTCTTC. This codes for CASSYGGTQNEQFF.

Of note for this clonotype: At one of its ends the junction is not consistent with the germline gene, which may arise from a read error. The rearrangement links TRBV11-1 to TRBJ2-5; D is perhaps TRBD1 (6 bases). The germline V gene encodes CDR1 SGHAT and CDR2 FQDESV (reference sequence). The CDR3 loop spans 12 amino acids. The CDR3 spells CASRDNQETQYF. DNA for the CDR3: TGCGCCAGCAGGGACAATCAAGAGACCCAGTACTTC.

J is TRBJ1-4 and V is TRBV7-9; the match to TRBD1 covers 10 bases. The CDR3 consists of 16 residues. Trimming removed 5 bases from V and 8 bases from J; junction bases left unmatched: 11. Germline V lookup: CDR1 SEHNR, CDR2 FQNEAQ (reference sequence). CDR3 sequence (DNA): TGTGCCAGCAGCCAGATTTGGGACAGGGGACAAGAAAAACTGTTTTTT. Translating it yields CASSQIWDRGQEKLFF.

This clonotype was observed a handful of times. The chain is built from TRBV4-2 and TRBJ1-2; D might be TRBD1 (5 bases). With 0 bases removed from V and 3 bases from J, the gap between germline ends came to 26 bases. The CDR3 is 20 amino acids. The germline gives CDR1 LGHNA, CDR2 YNFKEQ. The CDR3 reads CASSQDLHDSPSRWDYGYTF. The CDR3 nucleotides are TGTGCCAGCAGCCAAGATTTGCATGACAGCCCTTCTCGGTGGGACTATGGCTACACCTTC.

Only a few counts were recorded for this clonotype. The chain recombines TRBV10-3 with TRBJ2-2; maybe TRBD2 (6 bases). Trimming left V 6 bases short and J 2 bases short, with 16 bases between. Germline CDR1 is ENHRY and CDR2 is SYGVKD. The CDR3 length is 16 residues. This CDR3 is CAIRINGAGNTGELFF. The CDR3 nucleotides are TGTGCCATCAGGATAAACGGGGCGGGAAACACCGGGGAGCTGTTTTTT.

This clonotype was observed at least ten times. J is TRBJ1-1 and V is TRBV2; D gene ambiguous. The V gene lost 4 bases and the J gene lost 5 bases, with 14 bases spanning the gap. The CDR3 is 14 residues long. Germline V gene sequence: CDR1 SNHLY, CDR2 FYNNEI. The CDR3 loop reads CASSGDLGVTEAFF. For the CDR3, the DNA is TGTGCCAGCAGTGGAGACCTTGGGGTAACTGAAGCTTTCTTT. The full variable domain, rest sourced from reference TRBV2 and TRBJ1-1, is EPEVTQTPSHQVTQMGQEVILRCVPISNHLYFYWYRQILGQKVEFLVSFYNNEISEKSEIFDDQFSVERPDGSNFTLKIRSTKLEDSAMYFCASSGDLGVTEAFFGQGTRLTVV.

This clonotype has at least ten counts. The chain joins TRBV11-2 to TRBJ2-2; possible D gene TRBD1, 5 bases. The length of the CDR3 is 15 residues. Trimming removed 7 bases at V and 1 base at J, with 13 bases between. Germline V gene lookup returns CDR1 SGHAT and CDR2 FQNNGV. CDR3 sequence (DNA): TGTGCCAGCAACTCCTTTAGGGGGAACACCGGGGAGCTGTTTTTT. Translated, it gives CASNSFRGNTGELFF.

This clonotype was observed many times. The chain uses TRBV20-1 and TRBJ2-1; 11 bases are a match to TRBD2. V gave up 5 bases and J gave up 5 bases; unmatched junction bases: 11. CDR3 length equals 16 residues. Germline values: CDR1 DFQATT, CDR2 SNEGSKA (reference sequence). This chain's CDR3 is CSARPFAGLADNEQFF. The DNA of the CDR3 is TGCAGTGCTCGTCCGTTCGCGGGACTAGCGGACAATGAGCAGTTCTTC.

This clonotype was seen many times. V gene TRBV12-3 or TRBV12-4 combines with J gene TRBJ2-5; 8 bases line up with TRBD2. The length of the CDR3 is 14 residues. Unmatched junction bases numbered 7, after V lost 6 bases and J lost 4 bases. CDR3: CASSTTSGGETQYF. The DNA for the CDR3 is TGTGCCAGCAGCACCACTAGCGGCGGAGAGACCCAGTACTTC.

This clonotype turned up a few times. The chain recombines TRBV27 with TRBJ2-2; D is possibly TRBD2 (6 bases). This CDR3 has 14 residues. The V end lost 6 bases, the J end lost 2 bases, and 10 bases lay between the germline ends. The germline V gene has CDR1 MNHEY and CDR2 SMNVEV (reference sequence). The CDR3 nucleotides read TGTGCCAGCAGATTGGGGGGAAACACCGGGGAGCTGTTTTTT. Protein sequence: CASRLGGNTGELFF.

The genes are TRBV6-1 and TRBJ2-2; maybe TRBD2 (5 bases). This CDR3 has 13 amino acids. Looked up from germline, CDR1 is MNHNS and CDR2 is SASEGT. V was cut by 11 bases and J by 0 bases, with 10 bases left in between. CDR3 DNA sequence: TGTGCCGGACGAGGGTCGAACACCGGGGAGCTGTTTTTT. This encodes CAGRGSNTGELFF.

This clonotype occurred many times. The chain has TRBV3-1 and TRBJ2-5; D remains unclear. Germline assignment: CDR1 LGHDT and CDR2 YNNKEL (reference sequence). The CDR3 extends over 13 amino acids. Trimming cost V 1 base and J 5 bases, with 8 bases left between them. The CDR3 spells CASSQGNLETQYF. As DNA, the CDR3 is TGTGCCAGCAGCCAAGGGAATTTGGAGACCCAGTACTTC.

This clonotype has a count of ten or more. V gene TRBV11-2 combines with J gene TRBJ2-7; D remains unclear. Deletions cut 1 base from V and 2 bases from J, with 9 bases between. The CDR3 contains 14 residues. Germline-derived CDR1 and CDR2 are SGHAT and FQNNGV. CDR3 sequence (DNA): TGTGCCAGCAGCTTAGGGATCTTAACCTACGAGCAGTACTTC. Its protein product is CASSLGILTYEQYF.

This clonotype was counted many times. The chain is built from TRBV20-1 and TRBJ1-5; 9 positions agree with TRBD1. V was clipped by 1 base and J by 3 bases; unmatched bases: 7. Per the germline V gene, CDR1 is DFQATT and CDR2 is SNEGSKA (reference sequence). The CDR3 has 16 residues. The chain's CDR3 is CSARGWGQGSNQPQHF. The CDR3 region has the DNA TGCAGTGCTAGAGGGTGGGGACAGGGATCCAATCAGCCCCAGCATTTT.

The V gene is TRBV10-3, the J gene TRBJ2-1; D gene uncertain. The CDR3 runs 14 residues. Per the germline V gene, CDR1 is ENHRY and CDR2 is SYGVKD. V lost 6 bases and J lost 4, with 13 bases in between. The CDR3 loop is CAIRGPAEYNEQFF. The CDR3 DNA reads as TGTGCCATCAGGGGCCCGGCAGAGTACAATGAGCAGTTCTTC.

The chain joins TRBV18 to TRBJ2-2, with 8 nucleotides matching TRBD1. Germline V gene lookup returns CDR1 KGHSH and CDR2 LQKENI. J gave up 6 bases and V 3 bases, and 6 bases lay outside the gene matches. The length of the CDR3 is 15 residues. The CDR3: CASSPRQGLAGELFF. Here the CDR3 DNA reads TGTGCCAGCTCACCGAGACAGGGGTTGGCCGGGGAGCTGTTTTTT. Supplemented by reference TRBV18 and TRBJ2-2, the full variable domain reads NAGVMQNPRHLVRRRGQEARLRCSPMKGHSHVYWYRQLPEEGLKFMVYLQKENIIDESGMPKERFSAEFPKEGPSILRIQQVVRGDSAAYFCASSPRQGLAGELFFGEGSRLTVL.

Ten or more counts support this clonotype. The V gene is TRBV7-9, the J gene TRBJ2-1; D call uncertain. This CDR3 contains 11 residues. The V end was cut by 5 bases, the J end by 10 bases, with 9 bases between. The V gene's germline CDR1 is SEHNR and CDR2 FQNEAQ (reference sequence). The CDR3 DNA is TGTGCCAGCAGCCCCAACAGAGAGCAGTTCTTC. Translated, it gives CASSPNREQFF.

This clonotype was counted many times. The chain recombines TRBV13 with TRBJ2-3; 8 nucleotides agree with TRBD1. The CDR3 sequence is 15 residues long. The germline CDR1 and CDR2 sequences are PRHDT and FYEKMQ (reference sequence). Losses at the gene ends were 4 bases for V and 2 bases for J; bases not matched to a gene: 5. CDR3 in amino acids: CASSWGQELTDTQYF. The CDR3 DNA sequence: TGTGCCAGCAGCTGGGGACAGGAGCTCACAGATACGCAGTATTTT.

This clonotype has at least ten counts. The chain has TRBV20-1 and TRBJ2-1; D is possibly TRBD2 (5 bases). CDR3 length: 14 residues. V was shortened by 0 bases and J by 2 bases, with 8 bases between the two germline ends. Germline V gene sequence: CDR1 DFQATT, CDR2 SNEGSKA (reference sequence). The DNA of the CDR3 is TGCAGTGCTAGAGATCCTAGCACCTACAATGAGCAGTTCTTC. Translating gives CSARDPSTYNEQFF.

This clonotype occurred many times. The chain recombines TRBV10-3 with TRBJ2-2; D assignment may be TRBD1 or TRBD2 (5 bases each). V gave up 3 bases and J gave up 4 bases, with 15 bases separating them. In germline, CDR1 is ENHRY, CDR2 SYGVKD. The CDR3 covers 16 residues. CDR3 region: CAISDSWDGATGELFF. For the CDR3, the DNA is TGTGCCATCAGTGATTCTTGGGACGGTGCCACCGGGGAGCTGTTTTTT.

This clonotype has a handful of counts. V usage is TRBV29-1 and J usage is TRBJ2-2; 10 bases are a match to TRBD1. This CDR3 region has 13 residues. CDR1 and CDR2 from the germline V gene are SQVTM and ANQGSEA. Here the CDR3 reads CTTGGPNTGELFF. The DNA for the CDR3 is TGCACGACAGGGGGCCCTAACACCGGGGAGCTGTTTTTT.

This clonotype appeared many times. This chain joins TRBV11-3 and TRBJ1-2, with D possibly TRBD1 on 6 matching bases. Germline CDR1 is SGHNT and CDR2 is YENEEA. This CDR3 contains 16 residues. V lost 0 bases and J lost 6, with 17 bases in between. The CDR3 loop reads CASSLDPDRIDNGYTF. The CDR3 coding sequence is TGTGCCAGCAGCTTAGACCCGGACAGAATCGATAATGGCTACACCTTC.